This T cell receptor beta chain was identified during a study of shared clonotypes between healthy human individuals. Study-level information: Researchers drew samples from a couple of women and a few men aged 18 to 49. Points from the study as a whole: Among the subsets, naive ones generally showed larger estimated richness than memory ones. Large depth notwithstanding, sorted-subset sequencing proved incomplete by rarefaction.

Only CD45RO-negative cells positively selected for CCR7 counted as naive CD8 cells, so terminally differentiated effector memory CD45RA+ cells were excluded. Participating donors were healthy, HIV-negative adults free of recent acute infections or vaccinations. The method was immunoSEQ multiplex PCR; TCRdb's version includes in-frame clones alone and lacks a portion of them. The sample includes about 1,900,000 clones, over 85% of them seen just once. Concerning this clone: Its target is unknown.

This TCR derives from a man younger than 35 in good health. The sequenced material came from naive CD8+ T cells sorted from blood.

The CDR3 loop reads CASSLGRAGTEAFF. The CDR3 DNA is TGTGCCAGCAGCTTGGGGCGGGCTGGGACTGAAGCTTTCTTT. The chain recombines TRBV7-9 with TRBJ1-1; the D gene is possibly TRBD1 (5 bases). The length of the CDR3 is 14 residues. In germline, CDR1 is SEHNR, CDR2 FQNEAQ (reference sequence). V lost 3 bases and J 5 bases, leaving 13 bases between the germline ends.